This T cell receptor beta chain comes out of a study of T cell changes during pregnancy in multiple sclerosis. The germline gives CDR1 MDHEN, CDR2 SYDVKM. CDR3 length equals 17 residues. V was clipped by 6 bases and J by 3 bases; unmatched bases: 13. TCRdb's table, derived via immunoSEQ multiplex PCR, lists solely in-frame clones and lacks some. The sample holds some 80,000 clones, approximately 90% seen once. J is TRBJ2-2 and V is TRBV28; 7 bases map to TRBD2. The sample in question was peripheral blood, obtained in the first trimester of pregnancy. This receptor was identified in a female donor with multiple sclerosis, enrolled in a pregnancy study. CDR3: CASSPISRAGDTGELFF. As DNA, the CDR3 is TGTGCCAGCAGCCCGATCAGTCGGGCGGGAGACACCGGGGAGCTGTTTTTT.